The clone carrying this T cell receptor (beta chain) appeared a few times. The antigen is unknown. Germline V gene data show CDR1 as MNHNY and CDR2 as SVGAGI (reference sequence). The J segment lost 1 base and the V segment lost 6 bases, leaving 7 bases of the junction unmatched. CDR3 size: 15 residues. The PCR made use of 60 Vbeta and 13 Jbeta primers. Per the original data handling: An analysis performed later counted roughly 79 million unique TCR beta chains (roughly 10 million of them shared). Sequenced by immunoSEQ multiplex PCR; TCRdb stores in-frame clones only, minus some. V, J and clone size are taken as reported in that table, and D and trimming were inferred from the DNA itself. The sample has around 150,000 clones; roughly 60% are singletons. The data derive from a study of cytomegalovirus exposure and HLA in healthy donors. Study observations and caveats: Rarity marked most TCR sequences, yet some public TCRs occurred in many donors.

The source of this sequence is a woman aged 35 to 49 in good health and CMV-seronegative. The J gene is TRBJ2-3, the V gene TRBV6-6; TRBD1 agrees at 7 bases. The sample comprised PBMCs. The DNA of the CDR3 is TGTGCCAGCAGCACTGGACAGGTGGGCACAGATACGCAGTATTTT. Its translation is CASSTGQVGTDTQYF.